The 11 T cell receptor beta chains below were found in one sample sequenced in a study of shared clonotypes between healthy human individuals. Generated by immunoSEQ multiplex PCR, the TCRdb table keeps only in-frame clones and is missing some. Here the sample spans around 500,000 clones, around 73% being singletons. Sequencing was carried out using PBMCs. The source is a woman aged 40-49 years in good health. Some clones in this sample may be carry-over from other donors' samples.

For this clone: Germline and junction disagree at one end, which may indicate a read error. The chain is built from TRBV2 and TRBJ2-5, with D possibly matching TRBD1 (5 bases). Germline-derived CDR1 and CDR2 are SNHLY and FYNNEI. This CDR3 has 13 residues. The CDR3 here is CASSEFSLPQANF. DNA for the CDR3: TGTGCCAGCAGTGAATTTTCTTTGCCACAGGCAAACTTC. Full variable domain (outside the CDR3, taken from reference TRBV2 and TRBJ2-5): EPEVTQTPSHQVTQMGQEVILRCVPISNHLYFYWYRQILGQKVEFLVSFYNNEISEKSEIFDDQFSVERPDGSNFTLKIRSTKLEDSAMYFCASSEFSLPQANFGPGTRLLVL.

The chain carries TRBV5-1 and TRBJ1-1; the D is unclear. V was pared by 4 bases and J by 5 bases, with 15 bases between. This CDR3 has 14 amino acids. Germline values: CDR1 SGHRS, CDR2 YFSETQ. CDR3 in DNA: TGCGCCAGCAGCCCCGACGGGGATTGGACTGAAGCTTTCTTT. Encoded protein: CASSPDGDWTEAFF.

The rearrangement uses TRBV27 and TRBJ2-2; no firm D call. V was clipped by 8 bases and J by 4 bases, with 11 bases between them. The CDR3 has 13 residues. Germline V gives CDR1 MNHEY, CDR2 SMNVEV (reference sequence). For the CDR3, the DNA is TGTGCCAGCGCTGGCGTGTTCACCGGGGAGCTGTTTTTT. As protein: CASAGVFTGELFF.

This clone was counted many times. This chain uses TRBV7-9 with TRBJ1-3, with D perhaps TRBD1 (5 bases). Looked up from germline, CDR1 is SEHNR and CDR2 is FQNEAQ (reference sequence). The length of the CDR3 is 14 residues. Trimming removed 5 bases from V and 2 bases from J, with 10 bases in between. The CDR3 reads CASSQGVAGNTIYF. The CDR3 nucleotides are TGTGCCAGCAGCCAGGGAGTGGCTGGAAACACCATATATTTT.

The genes are TRBV5-1 and TRBJ2-3; TRBD1 might be the D (7 bases). V lost 2 bases, J lost 5 bases, and 15 bases lay in between. Per germline, CDR1 SGHRS and CDR2 YFSETQ. CDR3 length: 15 residues. This chain's CDR3 is CASSLKGAAGDTQYF. In nucleotides, the CDR3 is TGCGCCAGCAGCTTAAAGGGGGCAGCGGGAGATACGCAGTATTTT.

The chain couples TRBV5-6 to TRBJ2-1, with D uncertain. The CDR3 has 14 residues. In germline, CDR1 is SGHDT, CDR2 YYEEEE. With 0 bases removed from V and 8 bases from J, the gap between germline ends came to 12 bases. The CDR3 is CASSLGPLLDEQFF. The CDR3 DNA reads as TGTGCCAGCAGCTTGGGACCCCTCTTAGATGAGCAGTTCTTC.

J is TRBJ1-2 and V is TRBV15, with TRBD1 as a possible D gene (6 bases). The CDR3 spans 14 residues. Trimming shortened V by 0 bases and J by 7 bases, and 12 bases separated the two germline ends. Germline CDR1 LNHNV, CDR2 YYDKDF (reference sequence). The CDR3 nucleotides read TGTGCCACCAGCAGAGATCGGAGAGGGGGTGGCTACACCTTC. Its protein is CATSRDRRGGGYTF.

As DNA, the CDR3 is TGTGCCAGCACCGACCCTAGCTCCTACAATGAGCAGTTCTTC. Translated: CASTDPSSYNEQFF. The genes are TRBV5-4 and TRBJ2-1, with D hard to call. Germline lookup yields CDR1 SGHNT and CDR2 YYREEE (reference sequence). The ends were cut back, 6 bases at V and 0 bases at J, with 10 bases in the middle. The CDR3 covers 14 residues.

About this clone itself: A far larger clone is off by one base, so a read error is likely. The V gene is TRBV6-1, the J gene TRBJ2-4, with D perhaps given as TRBD1 or TRBD2 (5 bases each). The germline CDR1 and CDR2 sequences are MNHNS and SASEGT. This CDR3 is 14 amino acids long. V was clipped by 7 bases and J by 1 base, with 11 bases between them. This chain's CDR3 is CASKPGPAKNIQYF. The CDR3, as DNA: TGTGCCAGCAAGCCGGGACCTGCCAAAAACATTCAGTACTTC.

The genes are TRBV6-1 and TRBJ2-1; no definite D call. CDR3 length: 15 residues. Trimming took off 0 bases at V and 6 bases at J, with 12 bases between the two ends. Germline V gene lookup returns CDR1 MNHNS and CDR2 SASEGT. The CDR3 DNA reads TGTGCCAGCAGTGAAGCGGGGTACCCTAGCAATGAGCAGTTCTTC. Translating gives CASSEAGYPSNEQFF.

This clone was detected many times. The junction departs from germline at one end; a sequencing error may be responsible. Within the sample, other DNA sequences also encode this same CDR3. V is TRBV6-1 and J is TRBJ1-2, with 8 nucleotides matching TRBD1. The CDR3 contains 14 residues. The germline gives CDR1 MNHNS, CDR2 SASEGT. CDR3 sequence: CASSEGDRNYGYTF. CDR3 in DNA: TGTGCCAGCAGCGAAGGGGACAGGAATTATGGCTACACCTTC.